The 5 T cell receptor beta chains below were found in one sample sequenced in a study of blood T cell repertoires in COVID-19. Only in-frame clones appear in the TCRdb table, and some are missing; sequencing was by immunoSEQ multiplex PCR. The profile shows 150,000 or so clones, roughly 90% of them singletons. The sequenced material came from PBMCs or T cells enriched from blood (not recorded which). The receptors come from a human donor with acute COVID-19. The donor label of this sample is uncertain.

There are a few counts of this clone. The sample holds other DNA sequences that translate to the same CDR3. Here the CDR3 reads CASSNQGMNTEAFF. The CDR3, as DNA: TGTGCCAGTAGTAACCAGGGTATGAACACTGAAGCTTTCTTT. V gene TRBV19 combines with J gene TRBJ1-1, with D perhaps matching TRBD1 (5 bases). The CDR3 has 14 amino acids. Germline V gene data show CDR1 as LNHDA and CDR2 as SQIVND (reference sequence). V lost 4 bases and J lost 0, with 9 bases in between.

The chain is built from TRBV4-3 and TRBJ1-6, with D uncertain. V was shortened by 3 bases and J by 10 bases, with 10 bases between the two germline ends. Germline assignment: CDR1 LGHNA and CDR2 YSLEER. CDR3 length equals 13 residues. DNA for the CDR3: TGCGCCAGCAGCCAGTACAGCGGCTCACCCCTCCACTTT. It translates to CASSQYSGSPLHF.

The J gene is TRBJ1-1, the V gene TRBV30, with 9 positions matching TRBD1. The CDR3 extends over 13 amino acids. Trimming took 5 bases from V and 5 from J; bases not matched to a gene: 6. Germline values: CDR1 GTSNPN, CDR2 SVGIG (reference sequence). The CDR3 DNA reads TGTGCCTGGTCGGGACAGGGTTATACTGAAGCTTTCTTT. It yields the protein CAWSGQGYTEAFF.

The rearrangement joins TRBV15 to TRBJ1-6; 7 positions match TRBD1. Germline CDR1 reads LNHNV; CDR2 reads YYDKDF (reference sequence). The CDR3 totals 14 residues. Trimming cost V 3 bases and J 10 bases; bases outside gene matches: 6. CDR3 protein: CATSRTGLKSPLHF. The DNA of the CDR3 is TGTGCCACCAGCAGGACAGGGTTGAAATCACCCCTCCACTTT. The full variable domain, completed using reference TRBV15 and TRBJ1-6, is DAMVIQNPRYQVTQFGKPVTLSCSQTLNHNVMYWYQQKSSQAPKLLFHYYDKDFNNEADTPDNFQSRRPNTSFCFLDIRSPGLGDTAMYLCATSRTGLKSPLHFGNGTRLTVT.

In this sample, this clone turned up once. The chain carries TRBV3-1 (or the pseudogene TRBV3-2) and TRBJ2-7; 9 bases agree with TRBD1. CDR1 LGHDT and CDR2 YNNKEL come from the germline V gene (reference sequence). Trimming removed 4 bases from V and 5 bases from J; junction bases left unmatched: 9. The CDR3 contains 15 residues. The CDR3 DNA is TGTGCCAGCAGCCGTTCGCCGGGACAGGGACACGAGCAGTACTTC. This codes for CASSRSPGQGHEQYF.